Shown below are 6 T cell receptor beta chains from a single sample sequenced in a study of breast tumors, draining lymph nodes, adjacent tissues. TCRdb re-called the multiplex PCR reads with MiXCR, one entry per CDR3 protein. The table shows some 200,000 distinct CDR3 sequences, with approximately 33% occurring only once. Breast cancer patients provided tissue from their axillary draining lymph nodes. The sequenced material came from axillary lymph node tissue. These TCRs come from a female donor with breast cancer. Some clones in this sample may be carry-over from other donors' samples.

CDR3 nucleotide sequence: TGCAGCGATAAGGGGGGGTTAGTGAATGAGCAGTTCTTC. Translated: CSDKGGLVNEQFF. The rearrangement links TRBV29-1 to TRBJ2-1; TRBD2 is a possible D gene (7 bases). The V end was cut by 7 bases, the J end by 7 bases, with 17 bases between. The CDR3 has 13 residues. The germline V gene encodes CDR1 SQVTM and CDR2 ANQGSEA.

This clonotype has at least ten counts. The chain has TRBV20-1 and TRBJ2-7; D uncertain. V was trimmed by 3 bases and J by 4 bases, leaving 10 bases between them. CDR1 is DFQATT and CDR2 is SNEGSKA in the germline V gene (reference sequence). This CDR3 is 12 amino acids long. The CDR3 protein is CSASAPGYEQYF. As DNA, the CDR3 is TGCAGTGCTAGTGCCCCTGGATACGAGCAGTACTTC.

V usage is TRBV7-3 and J usage is TRBJ2-6; D is tentatively TRBD1 or TRBD2 (5 bases each). CDR1 is SGHTA and CDR2 is FQGTGA in the germline V gene. This CDR3 is 17 amino acids long. Trimming took off 5 bases at V and 4 bases at J, with 18 bases between the two ends. CDR3 nucleotides: TGTGCCAGCAGCCCCCCGGTGGGACCTCCCGGGGCCAACGTCCTGACTTTC. As protein: CASSPPVGPPGANVLTF.

The chain couples TRBV5-1 to TRBJ2-2, with D perhaps given as TRBD1 or TRBD2 (5 bases each). Germline CDR1 reads SGHRS; CDR2 reads YFSETQ. The CDR3 loop spans 15 amino acids. The V end was cut by 4 bases, the J end by 7 bases, with 17 bases between. CDR3 DNA: TGCGCCAGCAGCAGGGAGCCAGGGTTGAGCGGGGAGCTGTTTTTT. This gives the protein CASSREPGLSGELFF.

At least ten counts were recorded for this clonotype. The chain carries TRBV6-2 or TRBV6-3 and TRBJ1-5; D is unclear. The V end was cut by 0 bases, the J end by 4 bases, with 4 bases between. Germline V gives CDR1 MNHEY, CDR2 SVGEGT. The CDR3 is 13 amino acids. Written as DNA, the CDR3 is TGTGCCAGCAGTTACTCGATAAATCAGCCCCAGCATTTT. As protein: CASSYSINQPQHF.

Ten or more counts support this clonotype. The CDR3 coding sequence is TGCAGTGCTAGAGATAGCACTAGCGGGGGCGGGGATGAGCAGTTCTTC. As protein: CSARDSTSGGGDEQFF. The V gene is TRBV20-1, the J gene TRBJ2-1, with 11 nucleotides matching TRBD2. The germline V gene encodes CDR1 DFQATT and CDR2 SNEGSKA (reference sequence). This CDR3 region has 16 residues. J gave up 8 bases and V 0 bases, and 9 bases lay outside the gene matches.